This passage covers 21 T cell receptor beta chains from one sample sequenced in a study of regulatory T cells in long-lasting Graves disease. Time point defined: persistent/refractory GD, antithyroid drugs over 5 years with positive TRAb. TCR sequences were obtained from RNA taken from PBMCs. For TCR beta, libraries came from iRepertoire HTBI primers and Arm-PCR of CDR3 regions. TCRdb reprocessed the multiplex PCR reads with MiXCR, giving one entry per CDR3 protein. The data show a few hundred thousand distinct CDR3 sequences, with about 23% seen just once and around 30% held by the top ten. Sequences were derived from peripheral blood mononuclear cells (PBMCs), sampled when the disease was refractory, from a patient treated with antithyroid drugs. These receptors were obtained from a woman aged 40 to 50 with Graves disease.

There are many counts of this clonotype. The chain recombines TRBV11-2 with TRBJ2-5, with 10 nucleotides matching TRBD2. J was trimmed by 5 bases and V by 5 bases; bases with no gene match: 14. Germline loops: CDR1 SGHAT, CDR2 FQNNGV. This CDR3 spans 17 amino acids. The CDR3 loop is CASSRPSGSRAYETQYF. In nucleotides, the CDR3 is TGTGCCAGCAGCCGTCCTAGCGGGAGTCGCGCGTACGAGACCCAGTACTTC.

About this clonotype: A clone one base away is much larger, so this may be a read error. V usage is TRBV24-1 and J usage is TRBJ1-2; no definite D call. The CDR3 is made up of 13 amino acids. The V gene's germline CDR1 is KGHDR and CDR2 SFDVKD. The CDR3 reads CATNDDWNTGYTF. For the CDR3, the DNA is TGTGCCACCAATGATGACTGGAATACGGGCTACACCTTC.

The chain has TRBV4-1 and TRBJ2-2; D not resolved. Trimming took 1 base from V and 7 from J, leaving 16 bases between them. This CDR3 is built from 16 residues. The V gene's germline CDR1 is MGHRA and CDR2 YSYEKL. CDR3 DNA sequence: TGCGCCAGCAGCCAAGCACGGCCTCCTACGGGCGGGGAGCTGTTTTTT. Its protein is CASSQARPPTGGELFF.

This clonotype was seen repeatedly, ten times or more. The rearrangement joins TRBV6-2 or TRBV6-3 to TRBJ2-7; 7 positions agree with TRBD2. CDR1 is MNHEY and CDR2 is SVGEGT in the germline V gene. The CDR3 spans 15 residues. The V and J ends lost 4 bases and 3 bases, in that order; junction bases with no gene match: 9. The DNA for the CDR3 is TGTGCCAGCAGTTTCAGGGCTAGCGGAGGCTACGAGCAGTACTTC. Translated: CASSFRASGGYEQYF.

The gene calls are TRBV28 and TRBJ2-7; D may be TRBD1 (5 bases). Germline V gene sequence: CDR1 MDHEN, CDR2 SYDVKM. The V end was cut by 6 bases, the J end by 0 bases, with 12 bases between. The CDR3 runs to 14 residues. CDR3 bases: TGTGCCAGCAGCCCCAGACAGCACTCCTACGAGCAGTACTTC. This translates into CASSPRQHSYEQYF.

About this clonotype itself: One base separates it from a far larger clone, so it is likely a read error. CDR3 protein: CASSLPSGSYEQFF. Here the CDR3 DNA reads TGTGCCAGCAGTTTACCTAGCGGTTCGTACGAGCAGTTCTTC. V and J are TRBV12-3 or TRBV12-4 and TRBJ2-4, with 7 bases identical to TRBD2. TRBJ2-1 explains the end of the DNA better; the J call may be wrong. This CDR3 is 14 amino acids long.

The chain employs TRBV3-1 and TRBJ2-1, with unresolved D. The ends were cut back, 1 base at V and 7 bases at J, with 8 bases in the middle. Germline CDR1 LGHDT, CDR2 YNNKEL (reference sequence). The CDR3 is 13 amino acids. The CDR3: CASSQGGWNEQFF. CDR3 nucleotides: TGTGCCAGCAGCCAAGGGGGTTGGAATGAGCAGTTCTTC.

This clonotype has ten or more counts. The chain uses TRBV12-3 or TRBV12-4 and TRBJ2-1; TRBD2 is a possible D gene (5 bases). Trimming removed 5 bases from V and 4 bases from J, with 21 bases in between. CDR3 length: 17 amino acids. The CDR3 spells CASSPPPGSGPYNEQFF. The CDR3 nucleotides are TGTGCCAGCAGTCCCCCTCCGGGAAGCGGACCATACAATGAGCAGTTCTTC.

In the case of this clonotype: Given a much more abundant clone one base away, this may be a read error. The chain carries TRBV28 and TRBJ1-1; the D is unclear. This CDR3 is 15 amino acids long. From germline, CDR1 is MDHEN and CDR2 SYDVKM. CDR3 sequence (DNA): TGTGCCAGCGGTTTAGAGGAGATCACCCTCACTGAAGCTTTCTTT. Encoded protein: CASGLEEITLTEAFF. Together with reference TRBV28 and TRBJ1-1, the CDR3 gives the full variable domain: DVKVTQSSRYLVKRTGEKVFLECVQDMDHENMFWYRQDPGLGLRLIYFSYDVKMKEKGDIPEGYSVSREKKERFSLILESASTNQTSMYLCASGLEEITLTEAFFGQGTRLTVV.

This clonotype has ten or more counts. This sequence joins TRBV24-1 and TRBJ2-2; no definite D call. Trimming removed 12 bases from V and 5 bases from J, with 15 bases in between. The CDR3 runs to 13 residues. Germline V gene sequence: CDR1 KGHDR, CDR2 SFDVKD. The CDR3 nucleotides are TGTGCCGTCCGGACGCTCCGGACCGGGGAGCTGTTTTTT. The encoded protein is CAVRTLRTGELFF.

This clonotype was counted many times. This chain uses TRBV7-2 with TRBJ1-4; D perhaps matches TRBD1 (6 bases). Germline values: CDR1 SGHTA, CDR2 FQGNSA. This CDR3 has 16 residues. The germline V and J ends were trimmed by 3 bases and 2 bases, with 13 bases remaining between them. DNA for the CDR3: TGTGCCAGCAGCTTCTCCAGGACAGAGACTAATGAAAAACTGTTTTTT. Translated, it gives CASSFSRTETNEKLFF.

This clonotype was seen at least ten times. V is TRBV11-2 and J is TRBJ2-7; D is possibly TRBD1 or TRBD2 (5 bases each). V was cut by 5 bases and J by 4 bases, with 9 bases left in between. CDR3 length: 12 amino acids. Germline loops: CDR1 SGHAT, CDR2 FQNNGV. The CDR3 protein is CASSREGYEQYF. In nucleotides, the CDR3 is TGTGCCAGCAGCCGAGAGGGGTACGAGCAGTACTTC.

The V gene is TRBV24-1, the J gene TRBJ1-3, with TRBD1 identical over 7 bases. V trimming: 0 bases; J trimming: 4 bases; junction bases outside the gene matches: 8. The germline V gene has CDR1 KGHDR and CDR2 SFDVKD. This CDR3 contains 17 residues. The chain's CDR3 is CATSDLRSRGIGNTIYF. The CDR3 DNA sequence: TGTGCCACCAGTGATTTGAGGTCCAGGGGGATCGGAAACACCATATATTTT.

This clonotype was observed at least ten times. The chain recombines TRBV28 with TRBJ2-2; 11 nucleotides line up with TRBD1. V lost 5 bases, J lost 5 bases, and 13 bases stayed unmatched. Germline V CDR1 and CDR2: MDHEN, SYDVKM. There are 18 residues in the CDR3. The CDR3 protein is CASSPGTGGYPGTGELFF. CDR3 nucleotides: TGTGCCAGCAGTCCCGGGACAGGGGGTTACCCAGGAACCGGGGAGCTGTTTTTT.

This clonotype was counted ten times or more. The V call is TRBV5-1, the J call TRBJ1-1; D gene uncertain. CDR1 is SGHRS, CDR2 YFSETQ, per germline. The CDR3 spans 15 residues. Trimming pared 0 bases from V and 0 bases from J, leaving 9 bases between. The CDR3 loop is CASSLGRLMNTEAFF. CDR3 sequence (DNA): TGCGCCAGCAGCTTGGGACGGCTGATGAACACTGAAGCTTTCTTT.

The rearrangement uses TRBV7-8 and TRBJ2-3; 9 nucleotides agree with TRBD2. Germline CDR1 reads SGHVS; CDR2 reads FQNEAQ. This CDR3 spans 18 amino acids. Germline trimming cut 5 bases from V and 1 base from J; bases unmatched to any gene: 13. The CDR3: CASSIDPSGAEGTDTQYF. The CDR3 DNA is TGTGCCAGCAGCATTGATCCTAGCGGGGCCGAGGGCACAGATACGCAGTATTTT.

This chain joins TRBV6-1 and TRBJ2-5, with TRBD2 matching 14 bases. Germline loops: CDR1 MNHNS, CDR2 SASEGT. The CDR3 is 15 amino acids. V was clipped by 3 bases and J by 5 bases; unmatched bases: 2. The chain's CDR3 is CASSETSGRAETQYF. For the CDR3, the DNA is TGTGCCAGCAGTGAGACTAGCGGGAGGGCGGAGACCCAGTACTTC.

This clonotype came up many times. Here the CDR3 DNA reads TGTGCCAGCGGCCCGGACAGGGGGGACTACGAGCAGTACTTC. Translated: CASGPDRGDYEQYF. The chain carries TRBV7-9 and TRBJ2-7, with TRBD1 identical over 10 bases. CDR1 and CDR2 (germline): SEHNR, FQNEAQ (reference sequence). The CDR3 has 14 residues. The trim removed 8 bases at V and 3 bases at J, leaving 7 bases unmatched.

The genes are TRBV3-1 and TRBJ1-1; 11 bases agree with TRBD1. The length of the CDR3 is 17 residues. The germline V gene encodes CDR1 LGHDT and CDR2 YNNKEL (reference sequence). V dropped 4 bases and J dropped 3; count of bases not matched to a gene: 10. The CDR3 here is CASSPGQGAGLDTEAFF. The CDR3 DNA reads TGTGCCAGCAGCCCAGGACAGGGGGCGGGACTGGACACTGAAGCTTTCTTT.

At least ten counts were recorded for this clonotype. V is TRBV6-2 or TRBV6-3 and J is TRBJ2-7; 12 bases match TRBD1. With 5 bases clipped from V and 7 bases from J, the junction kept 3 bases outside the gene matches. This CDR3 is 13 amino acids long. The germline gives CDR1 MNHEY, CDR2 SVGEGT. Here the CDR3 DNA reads TGTGCCAGCAGTAGGGACAGGGGGCGAGAGCAGTACTTC. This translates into CASSRDRGREQYF.

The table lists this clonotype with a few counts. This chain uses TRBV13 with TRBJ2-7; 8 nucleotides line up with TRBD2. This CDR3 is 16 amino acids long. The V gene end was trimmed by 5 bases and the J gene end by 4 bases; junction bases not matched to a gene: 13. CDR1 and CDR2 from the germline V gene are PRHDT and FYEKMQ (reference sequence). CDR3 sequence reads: CASSLRSGSSRYEQYF. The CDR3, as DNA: TGTGCCAGCAGCCTCCGGAGCGGGAGTAGCAGGTACGAGCAGTACTTC.